The rows below give T cell receptor beta chains drawn from one sample of a study of blood T cell repertoires in COVID-19. Libraries were prepared by immunoSEQ multiplex PCR; TCRdb keeps only in-frame clonotypes and omits some of them. The table has 360,000 or so clones, roughly 86% seen once. Sequenced: PBMCs or T cells enriched from blood (not recorded which). These receptors originate from a woman younger than 45 who had been exposed to COVID-19. The CDR3 runs from the conserved cysteine through the conserved F or W. Fields, in order: D gene, V gene, J gene, CDR3 DNA, CDR3 protein. D genes are given only for firm matches.

d_gene: TRBD2
v_gene: TRBV28
j_gene: TRBJ2-3
CDR3nt: TGTGCCAGCAGTTTAGTGGGAGGGCGACCAGATACGCAGTATTTT
CDR3aa: CASSLVGGRPDTQYF

d_gene: NA
v_gene: TRBV30
j_gene: TRBJ1-5
CDR3nt: TGTGCCTGGAGGCAAAACCCGGTGGCGGGGAGGAGCAATCAGCCCCAGCATTTT
CDR3aa: CAWRQNPVAGRSNQPQHF

d_gene: TRBD2
v_gene: TRBV5-1
j_gene: TRBJ2-2
CDR3nt: TGCGCCAGCAGCATTTGGACTAGCGGCACCGGGGAGCTGTTTTTT
CDR3aa: CASSIWTSGTGELFF

d_gene: TRBD1
v_gene: TRBV11-2
j_gene: TRBJ2-7
CDR3nt: TGTGCCAGCAGCTCACAGGGGGCGTTGGGGGAGCAGTACTTC
CDR3aa: CASSSQGALGEQYF

d_gene: NA
v_gene: TRBV5-1
j_gene: TRBJ2-7
CDR3nt: TGCGCCAGCAGCAATGCGGAATCCTACGAGCAGTACTTC
CDR3aa: CASSNAESYEQYF

d_gene: NA
v_gene: TRBV7-2
j_gene: TRBJ2-7
CDR3nt: TGTGCCAGCAGCTCCGCGGGGTCCTACGAGCAGTACTTC
CDR3aa: CASSSAGSYEQYF

d_gene: NA
v_gene: TRBV3-1/TRBV3-2
j_gene: TRBJ2-6
CDR3nt: TGTGCCAGCAGCCATTATTCGGGAGTGGGCTCTGGGGCCAACGTCCTGACTTTC
CDR3aa: CASSHYSGVGSGANVLTF

d_gene: NA
v_gene: TRBV30
j_gene: TRBJ2-7
CDR3nt: TGTGCCTGGAGAAACTGGGCGGGCACCTACGAGCAGTACTTC
CDR3aa: CAWRNWAGTYEQYF

d_gene: TRBD1
v_gene: TRBV19
j_gene: TRBJ1-4
CDR3nt: TGTGCCAGTACCGACAGGGGAACTAATGAAAAACTGTTTTTT
CDR3aa: CASTDRGTNEKLFF

d_gene: TRBD2
v_gene: TRBV6-5
j_gene: TRBJ2-5
CDR3nt: TGTGCCAGCAGTCCTGGGGGGAGGGTTTCAGGGACCCAGTACTTC
CDR3aa: CASSPGGRVSGTQYF